This entry describes one T cell receptor (beta chain). CDR1 and CDR2 from the germline V gene are MRHNA and SNTAGT. This CDR3 region has 13 residues. V was cut by 6 bases and J by 1 base, with 9 bases left in between. The entry originates in a study of T cell changes during pregnancy in multiple sclerosis. The data were produced by immunoSEQ multiplex PCR, yet TCRdb's version contains in-frame clones alone and is incomplete. The top ten hold about 5% of the sample, which has tens of thousands of clones, 75% to 90% seen once. Sample: CD8+ T cells from peripheral blood mononuclear cells, taken after pregnancy. This sequence originates from a female donor with multiple sclerosis, enrolled in a pregnancy study. V and J are TRBV6-4 and TRBJ1-1; D is ambiguous. CDR3 nucleotide sequence: TGTGCCAGCAGCTCCACAGAGAACACTGAAGCTTTCTTT. Its protein product is CASSSTENTEAFF.